These 15 T cell receptor beta chains share one sample of origin, sequenced in a study of T cells in Graves' hyperthyroidism and ophthalmopathy (dated by TCRdb to between 2018 and 2021). The library was prepared using multiplex PCR. Sequenced on an Illumina HiSeq 2000. Amplification of TCR beta CDR3 regions was carried out from RNA transcripts. The TCR CDR3 was subjected to a first round of RT-PCR using the HTBI primer set and the Qiagen OneStep RT-PCR kit. In-frame beta chains were kept once TCRdb had trimmed the public reads at Q25 with fastp and called clones with MiXCR. Every CDR3 protein is listed once, alongside the most common genes and DNA of its rows. Within this sample are about 640,000 distinct CDR3 sequences, with roughly 20% of them counted one time only. Roughly 30% of the sample is taken by the ten largest. The material sequenced was blood. These receptors were obtained from a man younger than 45 with Graves' ophthalmopathy.

This clonotype was counted at least ten times. The chain has TRBV28 and TRBJ1-2; D gene ambiguous. The V gene lost 2 bases and the J gene lost 2 bases, with 0 bases spanning the gap. The length of the CDR3 is 11 residues. Germline V gene lookup returns CDR1 MDHEN and CDR2 SYDVKM. The CDR3 loop reads CASSLNYGYTF. The CDR3 bases are TGTGCCAGCAGTTTAAACTATGGCTACACCTTC.

On this clonotype itself: Only one base separates this from a far larger clonotype, so it likely reflects a read error. The V call is TRBV18, the J call TRBJ2-5; tentative D call: TRBD1 (7 bases). Germline CDR1 KGHSH, CDR2 LQKENI. Trimming took 5 bases from V and 2 from J, leaving 9 bases between them. The CDR3 sequence is 13 residues long. The CDR3 region has the DNA TGTGCCAGCTCAGCGGGACAGCAAGAGACCCAGTACTTC. Its translation is CASSAGQQETQYF.

The J gene is TRBJ1-1, the V gene TRBV6-5; D is ambiguous. CDR1 is MNHEY and CDR2 is SVGAGI in the germline V gene. The CDR3 covers 13 residues. Trimming pared 2 bases from V and 3 bases from J, leaving 7 bases between. The CDR3: CASSYVRYTEAFF. The CDR3 nucleotides are TGTGCCAGCAGTTACGTAAGATACACTGAAGCTTTCTTT.

This clonotype was detected only a few times. This rearrangement joins TRBV3-1 to TRBJ2-2; the D is unclear. The CDR3 totals 15 residues. Germline V CDR1 and CDR2: LGHDT, YNNKEL (reference sequence). Trimming stripped 2 bases from V and 6 bases from J, with 13 bases between. CDR3 sequence reads: CASSQLGSRAGELFF. The CDR3 bases are TGTGCCAGCAGCCAATTAGGCAGCCGGGCCGGGGAGCTGTTTTTT.

This chain joins TRBV4-1 and TRBJ2-2; D call uncertain. The CDR3 sequence is 14 residues long. Trimming stripped 1 base from V and 3 bases from J, with 6 bases between. Per the germline V gene, CDR1 is MGHRA and CDR2 is YSYEKL. The CDR3 is CASSQVVYTGELFF. In DNA, the CDR3 is TGCGCCAGCAGCCAAGTAGTTTACACCGGGGAGCTGTTTTTT.

This clonotype was counted only a few times. The chain employs TRBV12-3 or TRBV12-4 and TRBJ1-3, with a tentative D call TRBD1 (6 bases). V was shortened by 4 bases and J by 2 bases, with 12 bases between the two germline ends. The CDR3 runs 15 residues. The CDR3 nucleotides are TGTGCCAGCAGTTGGTTGGGGGGCGCTGGAAACACCATATATTTT. Translation gives CASSWLGGAGNTIYF.

This clonotype showed up just a few times. The CDR3 region is CAISEYPGWNTEAFF. The CDR3 DNA reads TGTGCCATCAGTGAGTACCCAGGGTGGAACACTGAAGCTTTCTTT. The rearrangement links TRBV10-3 to TRBJ1-1; a possible D gene is TRBD1 (5 bases). Trimming took off 1 base at V and 1 base at J, with 10 bases between the two ends. The CDR3 loop spans 15 amino acids. CDR1 and CDR2 (germline): ENHRY, SYGVKD.

The chain has TRBV3-1 and TRBJ2-1; D uncertain. Deletions cut 6 bases from V and 8 bases from J, with 26 bases between. CDR3 size: 17 residues. Germline V gene sequence: CDR1 LGHDT, CDR2 YNNKEL (reference sequence). The CDR3 loop is CASSPTSFWEIGDEQFF. The CDR3 region has the DNA TGTGCCAGCAGTCCGACCTCCTTTTGGGAAATTGGGGATGAGCAGTTCTTC.

A few counts support this clonotype. The genes are TRBV12-3 or TRBV12-4 and TRBJ2-2; 10 bases are shared with TRBD1. The CDR3 has 15 amino acids. V dropped 6 bases and J dropped 5; count of bases not matched to a gene: 6. The CDR3: CASSRQGALTGELFF. The CDR3 nucleotides read TGTGCCAGCAGCCGACAGGGGGCGCTTACCGGGGAGCTGTTTTTT.

This clonotype appeared a few times. The V call is TRBV7-9, the J call TRBJ2-1; 9 bases agree with TRBD2. Losses at the gene ends were 4 bases for V and 3 bases for J; bases not matched to a gene: 13. CDR1 and CDR2 (germline): SEHNR, FQNEAQ (reference sequence). The CDR3 contains 18 residues. The CDR3 DNA reads as TGTGCCAGCAGCTCCCGGACAATAGCGGGAGTAGGCTACAATGAGCAGTTCTTC. Its protein is CASSSRTIAGVGYNEQFF.

The J gene is TRBJ2-3, the V gene TRBV7-9, with 7 bases fitting TRBD2. The CDR3 totals 15 residues. Germline V gene data show CDR1 as SEHNR and CDR2 as FQNEAQ (reference sequence). V dropped 11 bases and J dropped 3; count of bases not matched to a gene: 14. The CDR3 DNA sequence: TGTGCCGGGATGGTGGCGGGAGCATGGACAGATACGCAGTATTTT. Translation: CAGMVAGAWTDTQYF.

In this sample, this clonotype turned up a few times. This rearrangement joins TRBV6-2 or TRBV6-3 to TRBJ1-1; D call uncertain. This CDR3 has 16 amino acids. Between the trimmed V and J ends, which lost 0 bases and 4 bases, there was a span of 15 bases. Germline CDR1 reads MNHEY; CDR2 reads SVGEGT. The CDR3 loop reads CASSYSRETRTTEAFF. The CDR3 DNA follows: TGTGCCAGCAGTTACTCGAGGGAAACCAGAACCACTGAAGCTTTCTTT.

V and J are TRBV13 and TRBJ2-1, with 8 bases matching TRBD1. The CDR3 has 15 residues. The germline V gene encodes CDR1 PRHDT and CDR2 FYEKMQ (reference sequence). Trimming took 5 bases from V and 6 from J; bases not matched to a gene: 9. For the CDR3, the DNA is TGTGCCAGCAGCACGCCCGGGACAGGAAGCAATGAGCAGTTCTTC. Translated: CASSTPGTGSNEQFF.

This clonotype has more than one count but fewer than ten. The rearrangement joins TRBV5-1 to TRBJ2-5, with 9 positions matching TRBD2. The CDR3 is 14 amino acids. The junction had 5 bases not matched to a gene; V was cut back by 6 bases and J by 2 bases. Germline V gene lookup returns CDR1 SGHRS and CDR2 YFSETQ. CDR3 residues: CASTMTSGQETQYF. The CDR3 DNA reads as TGCGCCAGCACTATGACTAGCGGTCAAGAGACCCAGTACTTC. The full variable domain, in which reference TRBV5-1 and TRBJ2-5 provide the parts outside the CDR3, is KAGVTQTPRYLIKTRGQQVTLSCSPISGHRSVSWYQQTPGQGLQFLFEYFSETQRNKGNFPGRFSGRQFSNSRSEMNVSTLELGDSALYLCASTMTSGQETQYFGPGTRLLVL.

This clonotype was seen only a few times. The rearrangement links TRBV27 to TRBJ2-1; 11 positions match TRBD2. The germline V gene encodes CDR1 MNHEY and CDR2 SMNVEV (reference sequence). With 2 bases clipped from V and 8 bases from J, the junction kept 5 bases outside the gene matches. The CDR3 consists of 15 residues. In DNA form, the CDR3 reads TGTGCCAGCAGTTTACGAACTAGCGGGAGATATGAGCAGTTCTTC. Residues: CASSLRTSGRYEQFF.